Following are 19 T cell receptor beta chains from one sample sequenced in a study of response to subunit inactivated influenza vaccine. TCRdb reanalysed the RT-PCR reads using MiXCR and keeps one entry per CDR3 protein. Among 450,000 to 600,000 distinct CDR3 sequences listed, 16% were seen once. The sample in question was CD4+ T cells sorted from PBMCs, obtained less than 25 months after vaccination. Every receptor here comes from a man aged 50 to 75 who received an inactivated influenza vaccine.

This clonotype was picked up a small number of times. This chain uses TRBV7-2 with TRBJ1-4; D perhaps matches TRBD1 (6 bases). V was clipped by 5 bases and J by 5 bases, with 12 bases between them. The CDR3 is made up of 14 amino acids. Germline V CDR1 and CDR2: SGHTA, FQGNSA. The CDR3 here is CASSLDRRNEKLFF. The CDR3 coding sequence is TGTGCCAGCAGCCTGGACAGAAGAAATGAAAAACTGTTTTTT.

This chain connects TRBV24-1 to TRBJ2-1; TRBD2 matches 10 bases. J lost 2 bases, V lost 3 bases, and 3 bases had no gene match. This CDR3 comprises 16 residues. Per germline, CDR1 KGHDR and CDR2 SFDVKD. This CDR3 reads CATSDTGTSAYNEQFF. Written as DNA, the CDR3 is TGTGCCACCAGTGATACCGGGACTAGCGCCTACAATGAGCAGTTCTTC.

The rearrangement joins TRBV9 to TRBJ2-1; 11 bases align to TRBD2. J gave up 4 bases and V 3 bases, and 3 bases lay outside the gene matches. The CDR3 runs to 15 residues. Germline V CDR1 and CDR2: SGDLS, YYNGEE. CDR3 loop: CASSGGTSGYNEQFF. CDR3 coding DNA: TGTGCCAGCAGCGGTGGGACTAGCGGATACAATGAGCAGTTCTTC.

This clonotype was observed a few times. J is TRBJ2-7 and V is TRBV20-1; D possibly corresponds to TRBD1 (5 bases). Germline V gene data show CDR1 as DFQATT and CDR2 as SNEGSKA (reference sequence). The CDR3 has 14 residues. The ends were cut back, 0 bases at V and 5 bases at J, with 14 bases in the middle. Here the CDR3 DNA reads TGCAGTGCTAGAGATCATACAGGTATAGACGAGCAGTACTTC. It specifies CSARDHTGIDEQYF.

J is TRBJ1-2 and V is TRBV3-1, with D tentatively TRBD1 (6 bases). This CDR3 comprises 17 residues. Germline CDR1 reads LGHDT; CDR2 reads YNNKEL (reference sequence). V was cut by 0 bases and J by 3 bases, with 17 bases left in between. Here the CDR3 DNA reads TGTGCCAGCAGCCAAGACCGTTCTACAGGGAGGTACTATGGCTACACCTTC. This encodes CASSQDRSTGRYYGYTF.

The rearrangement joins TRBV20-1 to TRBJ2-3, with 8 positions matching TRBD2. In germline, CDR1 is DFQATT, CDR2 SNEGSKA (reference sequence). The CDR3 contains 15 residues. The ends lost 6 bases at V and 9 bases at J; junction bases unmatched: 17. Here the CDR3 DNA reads TGCAGTGCAGAGAACAGCGGGGGCACGCTTTGGACGCAGTATTTT. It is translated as CSAENSGGTLWTQYF.

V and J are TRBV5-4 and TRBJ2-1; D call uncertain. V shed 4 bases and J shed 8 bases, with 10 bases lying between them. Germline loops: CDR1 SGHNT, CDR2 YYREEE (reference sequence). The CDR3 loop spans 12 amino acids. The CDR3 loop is CASSTGLHEQFF. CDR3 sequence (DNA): TGTGCCAGCAGCACCGGGCTCCATGAGCAGTTCTTC.

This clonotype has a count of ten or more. The CDR3 coding sequence is TGTGCCAGCAGCTTAGGGGGACAGGGGTTTCACAATGAGCAGTTCTTC. Translated: CASSLGGQGFHNEQFF. The gene calls are TRBV11-2 and TRBJ2-1; 10 bases align to TRBD1. Germline assignment: CDR1 SGHAT and CDR2 FQNNGV. The CDR3 extends over 16 amino acids. Unmatched junction bases numbered 5, after V lost 1 base and J lost 5 bases.

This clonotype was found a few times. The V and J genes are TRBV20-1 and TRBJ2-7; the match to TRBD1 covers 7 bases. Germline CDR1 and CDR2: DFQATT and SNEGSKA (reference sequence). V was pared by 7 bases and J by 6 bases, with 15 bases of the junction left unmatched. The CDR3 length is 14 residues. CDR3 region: CSVTKQGTRVEQYF. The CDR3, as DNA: TGCAGTGTAACAAAACAGGGGACACGGGTCGAGCAGTACTTC.

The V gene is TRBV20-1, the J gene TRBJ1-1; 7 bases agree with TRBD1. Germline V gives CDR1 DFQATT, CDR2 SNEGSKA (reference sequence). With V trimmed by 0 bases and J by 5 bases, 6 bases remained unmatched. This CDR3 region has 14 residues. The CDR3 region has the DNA TGCAGTGCTAGAGATCACAGGGGTCGAACTGAAGCTTTCTTT. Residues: CSARDHRGRTEAFF.

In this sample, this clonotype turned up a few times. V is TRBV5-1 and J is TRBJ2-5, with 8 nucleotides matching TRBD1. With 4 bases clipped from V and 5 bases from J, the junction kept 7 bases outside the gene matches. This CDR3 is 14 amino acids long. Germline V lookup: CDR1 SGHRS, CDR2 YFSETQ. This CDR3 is CASSDTGGTETQYF. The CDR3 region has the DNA TGCGCCAGCAGCGACACAGGGGGTACGGAGACCCAGTACTTC.

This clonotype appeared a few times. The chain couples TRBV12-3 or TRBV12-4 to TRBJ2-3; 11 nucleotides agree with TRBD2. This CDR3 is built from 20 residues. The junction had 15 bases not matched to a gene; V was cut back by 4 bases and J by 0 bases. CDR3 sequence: CASSSSDFRLAGPSTDTQYF. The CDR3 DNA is TGTGCCAGCAGTTCCTCCGACTTTCGACTAGCGGGGCCTAGCACAGATACGCAGTATTTT.

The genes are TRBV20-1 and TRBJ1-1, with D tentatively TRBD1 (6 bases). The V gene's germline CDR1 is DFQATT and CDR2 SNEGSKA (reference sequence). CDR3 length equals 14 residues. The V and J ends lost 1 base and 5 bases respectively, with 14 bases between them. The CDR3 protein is CSARVSDRRTEAFF. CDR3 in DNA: TGCAGTGCTAGAGTCTCCGACAGGAGAACTGAAGCTTTCTTT.

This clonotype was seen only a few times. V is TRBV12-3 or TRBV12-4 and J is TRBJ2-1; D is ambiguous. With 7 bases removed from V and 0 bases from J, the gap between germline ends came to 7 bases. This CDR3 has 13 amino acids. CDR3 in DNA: TGTGCCAGCACCCAAGGCTCCTACAATGAGCAGTTCTTC. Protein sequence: CASTQGSYNEQFF.

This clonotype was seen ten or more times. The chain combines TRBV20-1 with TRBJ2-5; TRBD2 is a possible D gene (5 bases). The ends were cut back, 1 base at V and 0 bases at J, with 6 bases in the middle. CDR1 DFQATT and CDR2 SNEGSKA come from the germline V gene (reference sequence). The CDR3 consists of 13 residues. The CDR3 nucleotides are TGCAGTGCTAGAGGCGGGTACCAAGAGACCCAGTACTTC. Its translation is CSARGGYQETQYF.

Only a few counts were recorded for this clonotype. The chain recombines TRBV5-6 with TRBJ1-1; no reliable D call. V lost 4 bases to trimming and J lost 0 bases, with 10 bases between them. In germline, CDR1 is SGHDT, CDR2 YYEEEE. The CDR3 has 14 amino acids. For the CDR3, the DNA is TGTGCCAGCAGCAGAAGGACGGTGAACACTGAAGCTTTCTTT. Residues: CASSRRTVNTEAFF. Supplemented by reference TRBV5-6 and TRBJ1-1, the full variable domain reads DAGVTQSPTHLIKTRGQQVTLRCSPKSGHDTVSWYQQALGQGPQFIFQYYEEEERQRGNFPDRFSGHQFPNYSSELNVNALLLGDSALYLCASSRRTVNTEAFFGQGTRLTVV.

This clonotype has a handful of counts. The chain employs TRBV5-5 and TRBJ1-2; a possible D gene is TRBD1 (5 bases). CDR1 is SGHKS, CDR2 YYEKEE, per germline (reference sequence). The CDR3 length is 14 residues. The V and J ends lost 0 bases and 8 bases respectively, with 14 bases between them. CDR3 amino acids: CASSLDNWGLGYTF. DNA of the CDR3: TGTGCCAGCAGCTTGGATAATTGGGGACTCGGCTACACCTTC.

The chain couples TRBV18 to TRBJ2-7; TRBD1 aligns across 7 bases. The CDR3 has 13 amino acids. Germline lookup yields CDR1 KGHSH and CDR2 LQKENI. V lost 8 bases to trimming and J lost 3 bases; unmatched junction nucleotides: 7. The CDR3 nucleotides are TGTGCCAGCCACGGGGACAGCTTCTACGAGCAGTACTTC. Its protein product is CASHGDSFYEQYF.

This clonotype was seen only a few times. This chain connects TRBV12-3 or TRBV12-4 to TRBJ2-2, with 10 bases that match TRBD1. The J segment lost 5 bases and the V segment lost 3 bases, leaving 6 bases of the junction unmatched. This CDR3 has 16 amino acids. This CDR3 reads CASSLWDRGMTGELFF. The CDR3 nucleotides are TGTGCCAGCAGTTTGTGGGACAGGGGAATGACCGGGGAGCTGTTTTTT.